The TCR beta chain under discussion was sequenced for a study of cytomegalovirus exposure and HLA in healthy donors. Study-wide findings and caveats: Serostatus for CMV was the only available immune exposure information. More clonal expansion characterized HLA-associated TCR beta chains than equally common others in a later analysis.

This clone was found once. Its specificity is not known. The CDR3 totals 13 residues. J gave up 5 bases and V 5 bases, and 5 bases lay outside the gene matches. Germline lookup yields CDR1 SEHNR and CDR2 FQNEAQ (reference sequence). Nominal health characterized the donors when sampled, though unrecorded immune exposures were likely. Researchers ran the PCR with 60 Vbeta and 13 Jbeta primers. The repertoire was sequenced with immunoSEQ multiplex PCR; TCRdb's copy has only in-frame clones and lacks some. The data show about 170,000 clones, with roughly 80% seen just once and less than 2.5% held by the top ten.

This TCR was sampled from a male donor in good health and CMV-seronegative. The J gene is TRBJ2-5, the V gene TRBV7-9; TRBD1 matches 7 bases. The specimen sequenced was PBMCs. CDR3 in DNA: TGTGCCAGCAGCACGGACAGGTTTGAGACCCAGTACTTC. Protein product: CASSTDRFETQYF.